This TCR beta chain originates from a study of CD8 T cells in ankylosing spondylitis. Study-wide results and limits: Reportedly, significant enrichment of disease-linked clones occurred in matched ankylosing spondylitis synovial fluid. Clones that were linked to disease were CD8+ and were relatively rare in peripheral blood.

Comment on this clonotype: Its antigen remains unknown.

V lost 4 bases and J lost 8, with 14 bases in between. Germline V CDR1 and CDR2: SEHNR, FQNEAQ (reference sequence). CDR3 size: 13 residues. TCRdb reanalysed the 5' RACE reads using MiXCR and keeps one entry per CDR3 protein. The sample lists 200,000 to 300,000 distinct CDR3 sequences, roughly a tenth occurring once. This chain joins TRBV7-9 and TRBJ1-1; D unclear. Source material: blood, either unsorted or a sorted T cell fraction (not recorded which). The sequence came from a male donor with ankylosing spondylitis or in good health (not recorded which). The CDR3 loop reads CASSSPRHFEAFF. DNA of the CDR3: TGTGCCAGCAGCTCACCGCGACATTTCGAAGCTTTCTTT.